This entry describes one T cell receptor beta chain. Germline lookup yields CDR1 WSHSY and CDR2 SAAADI. Trimming took 2 bases from V and 5 from J, leaving 15 bases between them. The CDR3 has 15 residues. The assay was immunoSEQ multiplex PCR, and TCRdb's table has in-frame clones only and misses some. The sample carries 250,000 to 300,000 clones, around 90% recorded once. This specimen belongs to a study of blood T cell repertoires in COVID-19. This TCR was recovered from a woman in her 40s with acute or convalescent COVID-19. Material: peripheral blood. This chain links TRBV10-2 with TRBJ2-5; TRBD2 is a possible D gene (6 bases). The CDR3 spells CASSERVGGAETQYF. CDR3 DNA: TGCGCCAGCAGTGAGAGGGTGGGCGGGGCGGAGACCCAGTACTTC.